Listed below are T cell receptor beta chains from one sample, sequenced in a study of regulatory T cells in long-lasting Graves disease. Using its own MiXCR run on the multiplex PCR reads, TCRdb lists one record per CDR3 protein. The sample has 700,000 or so distinct CDR3 sequences, around 30% seen once. Here the sequenced sample was peripheral blood mononuclear cells (PBMCs), taken when the disease was refractory, from a patient treated with antithyroid drugs. Receptors were obtained from a female donor with Graves disease. The CDR3 runs from the conserved cysteine through the conserved F or W. The order of the fields is D gene, V gene, clone size, J gene, CDR3 DNA, CDR3 protein. The D gene is left open where the match is weak. Only part of the rows carry a size: once, few, many, or a class if the clone is expanded.

>-|TRBV7-9|-|TRBJ1-3
TGTGCTAGCAGCTTATACCGTAACACCATATATTTT
CASSLYRNTIYF
>TRBD1|TRBV12-3/TRBV12-4|few|TRBJ2-6
TGTGCCAGCAGCGCCGACAGGGCTGGGGCCAACGTCCTGACTTTC
CASSADRAGANVLTF
>-|TRBV25-1|-|TRBJ2-2
TGTGCCAGCAGTGAATGGGGGAAAGGGCTGAACACCGGGGAGCTGTTTTTT
CASSEWGKGLNTGELFF
>-|TRBV12-5|-|TRBJ2-4
TGTGCTAGTGGTTTGTACCTGGCCGGGGCCAAAAACATTCAGTACTTC
CASGLYLAGAKNIQYF
>-|TRBV3-1|-|TRBJ1-1
TGTGCCAGCAGCCACAAAGGGTTAGCTTTCTTT
CASSHKGLAFF
>-|TRBV6-2/TRBV6-3|-|TRBJ1-3
TGTGCCAGCAGCTTCGACCAGGCCGGCAACACCATATATTTT
CASSFDQAGNTIYF
>-|TRBV30|-|TRBJ2-5
TGTGCCTGGGTACTAGGAGGGACCCAGTACTTC
CAWVLGGTQYF
>-|TRBV3-1|-|TRBJ1-2
TGTGCCAGCAGCCAAGTTTATCCGGGGCTCCCCCCTGGCTACACCTTC
CASSQVYPGLPPGYTF
>-|TRBV6-1|-|TRBJ1-1
TGTGCCAGCAAAAGGGCGGGCACTGAAGCTTTCTTT
CASKRAGTEAFF
>-|TRBV28|many|TRBJ1-2
TGTGCCAGCAGCTCTGTGGCGGACAGTCTACGGGCGGACTATGGCTACACCTTC
CASSSVADSLRADYGYTF
>TRBD1|TRBV29-1|-|TRBJ2-7
TGCAGCGTTGACTCGGGACAGAGCTCCTACGAGCAGTACTTC
CSVDSGQSSYEQYF
>TRBD1|TRBV25-1|-|TRBJ1-1
TGTGCCAGCAGTGATTATTTGGGGGACAGTGAAGCTTTCTTT
CASSDYLGDSEAFF
>-|TRBV7-3|few|TRBJ2-5
TGTGCCAGCAGCTCCCAAGGGCGGGACAAACAAGAGACCCAGTACTTC
CASSSQGRDKQETQYF
>TRBD1|TRBV27|-|TRBJ1-2
TGTGCCAGCAGTTTAACGACAGGGGGCAAGGACTATGGCTACACCTTC
CASSLTTGGKDYGYTF